This T cell receptor beta chain was captured in a study of blood T cell repertoires in COVID-19. Study-wide context: COVID-19 samples collected from the United States, Italy and Spain covered acute and convalescent phases. T cells, B-cell-depleted T cells, or PBMCs provided the cDNA or gDNA that served as material.

In the study's own analysis: Amplifying reference gene primers gave estimates of nucleated cell counts. This table comes from immunoSEQ multiplex PCR, and its TCRdb copy is limited to in-frame clones, with some not included. D and trimming come from the DNA, and the V and J calls and clone size come from that table. The sample records 100,000 to 150,000 clones, about 83% being singletons. Between the trimmed V and J ends, which lost 6 bases and 1 base, there was a span of 12 bases. This CDR3 contains 14 residues. Germline CDR1 reads LNHDA; CDR2 reads SQIVND (reference sequence). The sequenced sample consisted of peripheral blood. This TCR was recovered from a man aged 55-75 years with acute or convalescent COVID-19. The genes are TRBV19 and TRBJ1-1, with D uncertain. DNA for the CDR3: TGTGCCAGTAGATCGAGGATGGGGAACACTGAAGCTTTCTTT. It specifies CASRSRMGNTEAFF.